This TCR beta chain was sequenced in a study of blood T cell repertoires in COVID-19. For the study at large: The analysed material was cDNA or gDNA that came from T cells, B-cell-depleted T cells, or PBMCs.

Authors' processing steps: For nucleated cells, counts were estimated from reference gene primer amplification. TCRdb's table, derived via immunoSEQ multiplex PCR, lists solely in-frame clones and lacks some. From that table come the V and J calls and clone size; the DNA was used to work out D and trimming. This sample yields 100,000 to 150,000 clones, of which nearly 90% are seen a single time; 1.2% belongs to the top ten. V was shortened by 3 bases and J by 0 bases, with 5 bases between the two germline ends. There are 13 residues in the CDR3. Germline CDR1 reads SGHAT; CDR2 reads FQNNGV. Material: peripheral blood. This rearrangement joins TRBV11-2 to TRBJ1-1; no clear D gene. This sequence was found in a woman aged 80 or older with acute or convalescent COVID-19. CDR3 sequence: CASSFRLNTEAFF. In nucleotides, the CDR3 is TGTGCCAGCAGCTTTAGATTGAACACTGAAGCTTTCTTT.